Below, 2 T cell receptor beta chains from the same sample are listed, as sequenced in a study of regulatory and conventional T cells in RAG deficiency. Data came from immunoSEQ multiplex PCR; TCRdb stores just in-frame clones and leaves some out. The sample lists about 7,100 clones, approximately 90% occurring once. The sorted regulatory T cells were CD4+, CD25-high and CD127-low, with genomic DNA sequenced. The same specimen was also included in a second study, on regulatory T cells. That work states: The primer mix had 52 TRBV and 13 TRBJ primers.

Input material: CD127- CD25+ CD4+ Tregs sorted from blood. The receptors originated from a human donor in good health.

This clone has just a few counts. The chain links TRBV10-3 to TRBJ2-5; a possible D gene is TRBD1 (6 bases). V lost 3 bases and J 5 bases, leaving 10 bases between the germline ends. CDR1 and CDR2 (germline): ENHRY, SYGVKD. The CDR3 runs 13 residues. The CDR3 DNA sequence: TGTGCCATCAGTGATTCAGGGGCGGAGACCCAGTACTTC. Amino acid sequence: CAISDSGAETQYF.

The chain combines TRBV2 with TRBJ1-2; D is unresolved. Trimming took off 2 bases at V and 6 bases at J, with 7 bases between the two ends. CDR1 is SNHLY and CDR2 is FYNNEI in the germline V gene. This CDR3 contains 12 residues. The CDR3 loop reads CASSETGNGYTF. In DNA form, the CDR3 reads TGTGCCAGCAGTGAAACCGGGAATGGCTACACCTTC.